This T cell receptor beta chain was recorded in a study of blood T cell repertoires in COVID-19. Original methodology: Quantification of nucleated cells was approximated via reference gene primer amplification. The data were produced by immunoSEQ multiplex PCR, yet TCRdb's version contains in-frame clones alone and is incomplete. D and trimming were read from the DNA, whereas the V and J calls and clone size are those reported in that table. Here the sample spans hundreds of thousands of clones, 89% being singletons. Enrolled through a virtual design, the participants were between roughly 18 and 90 years of age and came from approximately 25 US areas. Self-reported history from a screening survey and questionnaire set each donor's cohort. Recovered status applied to Cohort 3 donors who had two consecutive negative PCRs. It also applied to those with clearance or with symptom resolution. Germline V gene lookup returns CDR1 SGDLS and CDR2 YYNGEE. The CDR3 length is 14 residues. With 0 bases removed from V and 0 bases from J, the gap between germline ends came to 6 bases.

This clonotype was obtained from a man in his 60s who had recovered from COVID-19. This sequence joins TRBV9 and TRBJ1-1; D unresolved. Sample: PBMCs or T cells enriched from blood (not recorded which). The CDR3 reads CASSVAAVNTEAFF. The CDR3 DNA sequence: TGTGCCAGCAGCGTAGCGGCGGTGAACACTGAAGCTTTCTTT.